This entry lists 10 T cell receptor beta chains sequenced from one sample in a study of PD-1 blockade in classical Hodgkin lymphoma. Method: immunoSEQ multiplex PCR; TCRdb's copy keeps in-frame clones and lacks some. This table has about 20,000 clones, over 65% appearing once. Each and every patient relapsed after autologous stem cell transplantation, and patients got differing brentuximab vedotin exposure. This material consisted of peripheral blood mononuclear cells (PBMCs), taken before the second cycle of nivolumab. Every receptor here comes from a human donor with classical Hodgkin lymphoma.

The chain employs TRBV18 and TRBJ1-5, with D perhaps matching TRBD1 (5 bases). Germline V gene sequence: CDR1 KGHSH, CDR2 LQKENI. Between the trimmed V and J ends, which lost 5 bases and 2 bases, there was a span of 10 bases. The CDR3 sequence is 14 residues long. The CDR3 DNA reads as TGTGCCAGCTCAGTGGGGGACGGCAATCAGCCCCAGCATTTT. Protein sequence: CASSVGDGNQPQHF. The entire variable domain, with the rest obtained from reference TRBV18 and TRBJ1-5, is as follows: NAGVMQNPRHLVRRRGQEARLRCSPMKGHSHVYWYRQLPEEGLKFMVYLQKENIIDESGMPKERFSAEFPKEGPSILRIQQVVRGDSAAYFCASSVGDGNQPQHFGDGTRLSIL.

The chain links TRBV10-3 to TRBJ1-2, with 7 bases aligning to TRBD1. The CDR3 has 13 residues. CDR1 is ENHRY and CDR2 is SYGVKD in the germline V gene. The V segment lost 2 bases and the J segment 5 bases; nucleotides outside the gene matches: 2. This CDR3 reads CAISEKGQYGYTF. Here the CDR3 DNA reads TGTGCCATCAGTGAGAAGGGACAGTATGGCTACACCTTC.

The CDR3: CASTPGGLSYNEQFF. CDR3 DNA sequence: TGTGCCAGTACCCCTGGGGGGCTCTCCTACAATGAGCAGTTCTTC. The chain combines TRBV19 with TRBJ2-1; D assignment may be TRBD1 or TRBD2 (6 bases each). The CDR3 extends over 15 amino acids. V shed 7 bases and J shed 0 bases, with 13 bases lying between them. CDR1 is LNHDA, CDR2 SQIVND, per germline (reference sequence). The full variable domain, rest sourced from reference TRBV19 and TRBJ2-1, is DGGITQSPKYLFRKEGQNVTLSCEQNLNHDAMYWYRQDPGQGLRLIYYSQIVNDFQKGDIAEGYSVSREKKESFPLTVTSAQKNPTAFYLCASTPGGLSYNEQFFGPGTRLTVL.

This clone has just one count. The chain couples TRBV14 to TRBJ2-1; TRBD2 matches at 13 bases. Germline loops: CDR1 SGHDN, CDR2 FVKESK. The junction had 13 bases not matched to a gene; V was cut back by 1 base and J by 7 bases. CDR3 size: 19 residues. DNA for the CDR3: TGTGCCAGCAGCCAAGTTGCCCCCTGGACTAGCGGGAGTTCGAATGAGCAGTTCTTC. It specifies CASSQVAPWTSGSSNEQFF.

The V call is TRBV6-1, the J call TRBJ1-2; tentative D call: TRBD1 (6 bases). CDR3 size: 15 residues. V was trimmed by 2 bases and J by 0 bases, leaving 10 bases between them. CDR1 and CDR2 from the germline V gene are MNHNS and SASEGT. Here the CDR3 reads CASSEMAGANYGYTF. The CDR3 bases are TGTGCCAGCAGTGAAATGGCAGGGGCTAACTATGGCTACACCTTC.

The V and J genes are TRBV2 and TRBJ1-5, with 7 bases that match TRBD1. CDR3 length equals 15 residues. Trimming removed 6 bases from V and 2 bases from J; junction bases left unmatched: 7. CDR1 is SNHLY and CDR2 is FYNNEI in the germline V gene. The CDR3 DNA follows: TGTGCCAGCAGGAAAGGGACAGAGGGCAATCAGCCCCAGCATTTT. Translated, it gives CASRKGTEGNQPQHF.

The J gene is TRBJ1-2, the V gene TRBV5-1; D ambiguous. This CDR3 comprises 14 residues. From germline, CDR1 is SGHRS and CDR2 YFSETQ. Trimming took 1 base from V and 0 from J, leaving 7 bases between them. DNA of the CDR3: TGCGCCAGCAGCTTGTCGATAGCTAACTATGGCTACACCTTC. Translating gives CASSLSIANYGYTF.

The rearrangement joins TRBV18 to TRBJ2-7; TRBD2 agrees at 11 bases. V was clipped by 1 base and J by 3 bases; unmatched bases: 5. Germline V lookup: CDR1 KGHSH, CDR2 LQKENI. This CDR3 is 16 amino acids long. CDR3 in amino acids: CASSPLTSGSVYEQYF. The CDR3 coding sequence is TGTGCCAGCTCACCACTAACTAGCGGGAGCGTCTACGAGCAGTACTTC.

The chain couples TRBV19 to TRBJ1-4, with D perhaps TRBD1 (5 bases). Germline assignment: CDR1 LNHDA and CDR2 SQIVND (reference sequence). V shed 5 bases and J shed 0 bases, with 7 bases lying between them. The CDR3 totals 14 residues. The CDR3 region is CASSPTATNEKLFF. The DNA for the CDR3 is TGTGCCAGTAGTCCGACAGCAACTAATGAAAAACTGTTTTTT.

The chain recombines TRBV7-9 with TRBJ2-3, with 7 positions matching TRBD2. Germline loops: CDR1 SEHNR, CDR2 FQNEAQ (reference sequence). After removal of 5 bases from V and 3 bases from J, the junction contained 11 bases not matched to a gene. CDR3 length: 16 amino acids. CDR3 nucleotides: TGTGCCAGCAGCCTAAGAGCGGGAACCGGAACAGATACGCAGTATTTT. This gives the protein CASSLRAGTGTDTQYF.